The clone carrying this T cell receptor (beta chain) was picked up one time. Germline V gene data show CDR1 as SGHNT and CDR2 as YENEEA. Trimming at V came to 5 bases and at J to 16 bases, leaving 9 bases not matched to a gene. The CDR3 is 12 amino acids. TCRdb reprocessed the RT-PCR reads with MiXCR, giving one entry per CDR3 protein. The table has several thousand distinct CDR3 sequences, about three quarters seen once. The data derive from a study of yellow fever vaccine responses in identical twins. The chain is built from TRBV11-3 and TRBJ2-2, with 8 bases matching TRBD2. The sequence came from a woman between 18 and 29 years old who received the yellow fever vaccine. The input for sequencing was T cells from blood (PBMCs), unsorted or a sorted subset (not recorded which), taken before or after yellow fever vaccination (not recorded which). CDR3 coding DNA: TGTGCCAGCAGCCGGGGGGGGTCGATTCCGTTTTTT. Its protein product is CASSRGGSIPFF. The full variable domain, completed using reference TRBV11-3 and TRBJ2-2, is EAGVVQSPRYKIIEKKQPVAFWCNPISGHNTLYWYLQNLGQGPELLIRYENEEAVDDSQLPKDRFSAERLKGVDSTLKIQPAELGDSAVYLCASSRGGSIPFFGEGSRLTVL.